This T cell receptor beta chain originates from a study of shared clonotypes between healthy human individuals. General study results and limits: Naive CD4 clonotypes were shared across a few donors at 5% to 6%.

The method was immunoSEQ multiplex PCR; TCRdb's version includes in-frame clones alone and lacks a portion of them. The data contain some 2,000,000 clones, approximately 94% of them singletons. V was trimmed by 6 bases and J by 4 bases, leaving 13 bases between them. The germline gives CDR1 MNHEY, CDR2 SVGAGI. CDR3 length: 13 amino acids. Details on this clone: Its cognate antigen is unknown.

This TCR was sampled from a man younger than 35 in good health. The specimen sequenced was naive CD4+ T cells sorted from blood. Documented subset: CD45RA+ positively selected. This chain uses TRBV6-5 with TRBJ2-7, with TRBD1 as a possible D gene (6 bases). The CDR3 sequence is CASRRDTEYEQYF. In DNA form, the CDR3 reads TGTGCCAGCAGACGGGACACGGAATACGAGCAGTACTTC.